The rows below give T cell receptor beta chains drawn from one sample of a study of identical twins. TCRdb independently ran MiXCR on the 5' RACE reads; one entry per CDR3 protein. Found here are around 650,000 distinct CDR3 sequences, less than 9% of them singletons; the top ten hold 1.6%. The same sample was also used in a study of yellow fever vaccine responses in identical twins.

The material sequenced was PBMCs. These TCRs come from a woman aged 18-30 years in good health. The CDR3 runs from the conserved cysteine through the conserved F or W. The D gene is left open where the match is weak. Part of the rows lack a size; the others show once, few, many or a class for expanded clones.

V gene: TRBV12-3/TRBV12-4
J gene: TRBJ2-1
clone size: -
D gene: TRBD2
CDR3 protein: CASRTSGAYNEQFF
CDR3 DNA: TGTGCCAGCAGAACTAGCGGGGCGTACAATGAGCAGTTCTTC

V gene: TRBV10-3
J gene: TRBJ1-1
clone size: few
D gene: TRBD1
CDR3 protein: CATGDRGDTEAFF
CDR3 DNA: TGTGCCACCGGGGACAGGGGGGACACTGAAGCTTTCTTT

V gene: TRBV25-1
J gene: TRBJ2-7
clone size: -
D gene: -
CDR3 protein: CASSESGRLTYEQYF
CDR3 DNA: TGTGCCAGCAGTGAATCGGGGAGATTGACCTACGAGCAGTACTTC

V gene: TRBV5-1
J gene: TRBJ1-1
clone size: many
D gene: TRBD1
CDR3 protein: CASSLMTGTDTEAFF
CDR3 DNA: TGCGCCAGCAGCTTAATGACAGGGACCGACACTGAAGCTTTCTTT

V gene: TRBV20-1
J gene: TRBJ1-1
clone size: many
D gene: TRBD1
CDR3 protein: CSARGTGGINTEAFF
CDR3 DNA: TGCAGTGCTAGGGGGACAGGGGGTATAAACACTGAAGCTTTCTTT

V gene: TRBV29-1
J gene: TRBJ2-7
clone size: -
D gene: -
CDR3 protein: CSVEAGRTEQYF
CDR3 DNA: TGCAGCGTTGAAGCGGGGCGGACAGAGCAGTACTTC

V gene: TRBV5-6
J gene: TRBJ1-5
clone size: many
D gene: TRBD1
CDR3 protein: CASSFGDSSNQPQHF
CDR3 DNA: TGTGCCAGCAGCTTCGGGGACAGTAGCAATCAGCCCCAGCATTTT

V gene: TRBV29-1
J gene: TRBJ2-3
clone size: many
D gene: -
CDR3 protein: CSVEQGSTDTQYF
CDR3 DNA: TGCAGCGTTGAACAGGGGAGCACAGATACGCAGTATTTT

V gene: TRBV28
J gene: TRBJ2-1
clone size: few
D gene: TRBD2
CDR3 protein: CASRIGGVYNEQFF
CDR3 DNA: TGTGCCAGCAGGATCGGGGGGGTGTACAATGAGCAGTTCTTC

V gene: TRBV4-2
J gene: TRBJ2-5
clone size: few
D gene: -
CDR3 protein: CASSHPTGFETQYF
CDR3 DNA: TGTGCCAGCAGCCACCCGACTGGCTTCGAGACCCAGTACTTC

V gene: TRBV20-1
J gene: TRBJ1-2
clone size: -
D gene: TRBD1
CDR3 protein: CSAPPGQGYGYTF
CDR3 DNA: TGCAGTGCTCCTCCGGGACAGGGCTATGGCTACACCTTC

V gene: TRBV7-9
J gene: TRBJ1-4
clone size: -
D gene: -
CDR3 protein: CASSLVLGENEKLFF
CDR3 DNA: TGTGCCAGCAGCTTAGTTCTGGGGGAGAATGAAAAACTGTTTTTT

V gene: TRBV10-1
J gene: TRBJ2-7
clone size: few
D gene: -
CDR3 protein: CASSGRGGPSSYEQYF
CDR3 DNA: TGCGCCAGCAGTGGAAGAGGAGGGCCCAGCTCCTACGAGCAGTACTTC

V gene: TRBV5-1
J gene: TRBJ1-6
clone size: many
D gene: TRBD1
CDR3 protein: CASNQGQGGSSPLHF
CDR3 DNA: TGCGCCAGCAACCAGGGTCAGGGGGGAAGCTCACCCCTCCACTTT

V gene: TRBV7-9
J gene: TRBJ2-7
clone size: -
D gene: -
CDR3 protein: CASSSSGTLLPQYF
CDR3 DNA: TGTGCCAGCAGTTCGTCCGGGACACTACTTCCCCAGTACTTC

V gene: TRBV5-1
J gene: TRBJ2-1
clone size: many
D gene: -
CDR3 protein: CASSLEGREYNEQFF
CDR3 DNA: TGCGCCAGCAGCTTGGAAGGCAGGGAATACAATGAGCAGTTCTTC

V gene: TRBV7-8
J gene: TRBJ2-1
clone size: -
D gene: TRBD2
CDR3 protein: CASSLYLAGGYNEQFF
CDR3 DNA: TGTGCCAGCAGCTTATATTTAGCGGGGGGGTACAATGAGCAGTTCTTC

V gene: TRBV12-5
J gene: TRBJ2-1
clone size: few
D gene: TRBD2
CDR3 protein: CASGLVLRGLAGKSLYNEQFF
CDR3 DNA: TGTGCTAGTGGTTTGGTACTAAGGGGACTAGCGGGGAAGTCCCTCTACAATGAGCAGTTCTTC

V gene: TRBV6-4
J gene: TRBJ1-1
clone size: few
D gene: -
CDR3 protein: CASSDSRVAFF
CDR3 DNA: TGTGCCAGCAGTGACAGCAGGGTTGCTTTCTTT

V gene: TRBV28
J gene: TRBJ2-7
clone size: -
D gene: -
CDR3 protein: CASSSPGRREVYSYEQYF
CDR3 DNA: TGTGCCAGCAGTTCACCCGGGAGAAGGGAGGTTTACTCCTACGAGCAGTACTTC

V gene: TRBV5-1
J gene: TRBJ2-1
clone size: many
D gene: -
CDR3 protein: CASSRADSYNEQFF
CDR3 DNA: TGCGCCAGCAGTCGGGCCGACTCCTACAATGAGCAGTTCTTC

V gene: TRBV29-1
J gene: TRBJ2-2
clone size: many
D gene: TRBD1
CDR3 protein: CSVARLLTGGGNTGELFF
CDR3 DNA: TGCAGCGTTGCGCGCCTTCTGACAGGGGGCGGCAACACCGGGGAGCTGTTTTTT

V gene: TRBV7-9
J gene: TRBJ1-1
clone size: few
D gene: TRBD1
CDR3 protein: CASRPGTADEAFF
CDR3 DNA: TGTGCCAGCAGGCCTGGGACAGCGGATGAAGCTTTCTTT

V gene: TRBV7-2
J gene: TRBJ2-1
clone size: few
D gene: -
CDR3 protein: CASSPQITSYNEQFF
CDR3 DNA: TGTGCCAGCAGCCCGCAAATTACGTCCTACAATGAGCAGTTCTTC

V gene: TRBV12-3/TRBV12-4
J gene: TRBJ2-1
clone size: -
D gene: -
CDR3 protein: CASSLGGLHEQFF
CDR3 DNA: TGTGCCAGCAGCCTAGGGGGTCTCCATGAGCAGTTCTTC

V gene: TRBV29-1
J gene: TRBJ2-5
clone size: -
D gene: -
CDR3 protein: CSAALGTFETQYF
CDR3 DNA: TGCAGCGCTGCCCTCGGGACATTCGAGACCCAGTACTTC

V gene: TRBV28
J gene: TRBJ2-1
clone size: -
D gene: -
CDR3 protein: CASSLPRGTNEQFF
CDR3 DNA: TGTGCCAGCAGTCTACCGCGGGGAACCAATGAGCAGTTCTTC

V gene: TRBV11-2
J gene: TRBJ2-2
clone size: few
D gene: -
CDR3 protein: CASSLRGYTGELFF
CDR3 DNA: TGTGCCAGCAGCTTAAGGGGGTACACCGGGGAGCTGTTTTTT

V gene: TRBV12-3/TRBV12-4
J gene: TRBJ2-1
clone size: many
D gene: TRBD2
CDR3 protein: CASSPLAGEGYNEQFF
CDR3 DNA: TGTGCCAGCAGTCCCCTAGCGGGAGAGGGTTACAATGAGCAGTTCTTC

V gene: TRBV4-1
J gene: TRBJ2-7
clone size: many
D gene: TRBD2
CDR3 protein: CASSQDLLAGVFTYEQYF
CDR3 DNA: TGCGCCAGCAGCCAAGATTTGCTAGCGGGAGTTTTTACCTACGAGCAGTACTTC

V gene: TRBV5-6
J gene: TRBJ2-1
clone size: -
D gene: -
CDR3 protein: CASSFYNLRNEQFF
CDR3 DNA: TGTGCCAGCAGCTTTTACAATTTGCGTAATGAGCAGTTCTTC

V gene: TRBV7-9
J gene: TRBJ2-3
clone size: -
D gene: -
CDR3 protein: CASSLVTVTDTQYF
CDR3 DNA: TGTGCCAGCAGCTTAGTGACGGTCACAGATACGCAGTATTTT

V gene: TRBV20-1
J gene: TRBJ2-7
clone size: many
D gene: -
CDR3 protein: CSARGSANYEQYF
CDR3 DNA: TGCAGTGCTAGAGGATCGGCTAACTACGAGCAGTACTTC

V gene: TRBV29-1
J gene: TRBJ2-1
clone size: many
D gene: TRBD2
CDR3 protein: CSVGGGGSYNEQFF
CDR3 DNA: TGCAGCGTTGGTGGGGGGGGCTCCTACAATGAGCAGTTCTTC

V gene: TRBV20-1
J gene: TRBJ1-5
clone size: few
D gene: -
CDR3 protein: CSARGFAQPQHF
CDR3 DNA: TGCAGTGCTAGGGGGTTTGCTCAGCCCCAGCATTTT

V gene: TRBV5-1
J gene: TRBJ1-1
clone size: few
D gene: -
CDR3 protein: CASSPRQNMNTEAFF
CDR3 DNA: TGCGCCAGCAGCCCACGACAGAATATGAACACTGAAGCTTTCTTT

V gene: TRBV20-1
J gene: TRBJ2-3
clone size: many
D gene: TRBD2
CDR3 protein: CSPLTSGGGHTQYF
CDR3 DNA: TGCAGTCCCCTGACTAGCGGGGGCGGTCATACGCAGTATTTT

V gene: TRBV12-3/TRBV12-4
J gene: TRBJ2-7
clone size: -
D gene: -
CDR3 protein: CASSNGGVAAYEQYF
CDR3 DNA: TGTGCCAGCAGCAACGGAGGGGTAGCCGCCTACGAGCAGTACTTC

V gene: TRBV28
J gene: TRBJ2-1
clone size: few
D gene: TRBD2
CDR3 protein: CASSPGRGFSYNEQFF
CDR3 DNA: TGTGCCAGCAGTCCTGGGCGGGGGTTCTCCTACAATGAGCAGTTCTTC

V gene: TRBV20-1
J gene: TRBJ1-6
clone size: many
D gene: -
CDR3 protein: CSASLGGANSPLHF
CDR3 DNA: TGCAGTGCTAGTTTAGGGGGTGCTAATTCACCCCTCCACTTT

V gene: TRBV7-9
J gene: TRBJ1-6
clone size: many
D gene: TRBD1
CDR3 protein: CASSLGQGYNSPLHF
CDR3 DNA: TGTGCCAGCAGCTTGGGACAGGGTTACAATTCACCCCTCCACTTT